A single sample is the source of the 16 T cell receptor beta chains below, sequenced in a study of blood T cell repertoires in COVID-19. The protocol was immunoSEQ multiplex PCR, while the TCRdb copy is restricted to in-frame clones and leaves out a portion. The sample has approximately 200,000 clones, approximately 89% seen once. Sequenced input: peripheral blood. These receptors were taken from a woman in her twenties or thirties with acute or convalescent COVID-19.

V and J are TRBV6-5 and TRBJ2-6; D gene ambiguous. Germline CDR1 reads MNHEY; CDR2 reads SVGAGI. V was trimmed by 2 bases and J by 0 bases, leaving 5 bases between them. CDR3 length: 15 amino acids. The CDR3 coding sequence is TGTGCCAGCAGTTACATACACTCTGGGGCCAACGTCCTGACTTTC. It yields the protein CASSYIHSGANVLTF.

The V call is TRBV3-1 (or the pseudogene TRBV3-2), the J call TRBJ1-1, with D possibly being TRBD1 (6 bases). The germline CDR1 and CDR2 sequences are LGHDT and YNNKEL (reference sequence). This CDR3 region has 14 residues. Trimming shortened V by 4 bases and J by 4 bases, and 13 bases separated the two germline ends. Here the CDR3 reads CASSLSTGTTEAFF. The CDR3 DNA follows: TGTGCCAGCAGCCTTTCCACAGGGACCACTGAAGCTTTCTTT.

This chain connects TRBV30 to TRBJ2-1, with 10 bases identical to TRBD2. Trimming removed 4 bases from V and 8 bases from J; junction bases left unmatched: 2. This CDR3 region has 12 residues. The germline V gene has CDR1 GTSNPN and CDR2 SVGIG (reference sequence). The CDR3 DNA sequence: TGTGCCTGGACTAGCGGGAGCGATGAGCAGTTCTTC. This encodes CAWTSGSDEQFF. The variable domain in full, completed from reference TRBV30 and TRBJ2-1, reads SQTIHQWPATLVQPVGSPLSLECTVEGTSNPNLYWYRQAAGRGLQLLFYSVGIGQISSEVPQNLSASRPQDRQFILSSKKLLLSDSGFYLCAWTSGSDEQFFGPGTRLTVL.

This clone has only one observation. The chain has TRBV14 and TRBJ1-5, with TRBD1 as a possible D gene (6 bases). The CDR3 is 13 amino acids. Trimming removed 0 bases from V and 7 bases from J, with 7 bases in between. In germline, CDR1 is SGHDN, CDR2 FVKESK. The CDR3 spells CASSQDRGQPQHF. CDR3 nucleotide sequence: TGTGCCAGCAGCCAAGATAGGGGGCAGCCCCAGCATTTT. The variable domain in full, with the rest retrieved from reference TRBV14 and TRBJ1-5, is EAGVTQFPSHSVIEKGQTVTLRCDPISGHDNLYWYRRVMGKEIKFLLHFVKESKQDESGMPNNRFLAERTGGTYSTLKVQPAELEDSGVYFCASSQDRGQPQHFGDGTRLSIL.

This chain uses TRBV3-1 (or the pseudogene TRBV3-2) with TRBJ1-1; D possibly corresponds to TRBD1 (5 bases). Per germline, CDR1 LGHDT and CDR2 YNNKEL (reference sequence). V was clipped by 1 base and J by 4 bases, with 7 bases between them. The length of the CDR3 is 13 residues. The CDR3 loop is CASSQARATEAFF. DNA for the CDR3: TGTGCCAGCAGCCAAGCCAGGGCCACTGAAGCTTTCTTT.

The chain couples TRBV27 to TRBJ2-5; no definite D call. The CDR3 contains 13 residues. V was cut by 6 bases and J by 7 bases, with 15 bases left in between. The germline V gene has CDR1 MNHEY and CDR2 SMNVEV (reference sequence). The CDR3 reads CASRFNHGGTQYF. DNA of the CDR3: TGTGCCAGCAGATTTAACCACGGCGGGACCCAGTACTTC.

The rearrangement joins TRBV28 to TRBJ2-5; no clear D gene. The germline V and J ends were trimmed by 4 bases and 4 bases, with 4 bases remaining between them. The CDR3 runs 11 residues. The germline CDR1 and CDR2 sequences are MDHEN and SYDVKM. The CDR3 loop is CASSSVETQYF. The CDR3 region has the DNA TGTGCCAGCAGTTCGGTAGAGACCCAGTACTTC.

V gene TRBV7-2 combines with J gene TRBJ1-3; D possibly corresponds to TRBD1 (5 bases). The CDR3 extends over 15 amino acids. V shed 5 bases and J shed 1 base, with 12 bases lying between them. CDR1 is SGHTA and CDR2 is FQGNSA in the germline V gene. CDR3 region: CASSPNQGSGNTIYF. The CDR3 DNA follows: TGTGCCAGCAGCCCAAACCAGGGATCTGGAAACACCATATATTTT.

The J gene is TRBJ1-2, the V gene TRBV28; D remains unclear. V was trimmed by 7 bases and J by 11 bases, leaving 14 bases between them. The CDR3 loop spans 11 amino acids. The germline CDR1 and CDR2 sequences are MDHEN and SYDVKM. Here the CDR3 reads CASTQREKYTF. CDR3 nucleotides: TGTGCCAGCACCCAAAGGGAGAAATACACCTTC.

This clone was counted a single time. The rearrangement links TRBV6-5 to TRBJ2-3; D is perhaps TRBD1 (5 bases). Germline-derived CDR1 and CDR2 are MNHEY and SVGAGI. V dropped 8 bases and J dropped 7 bases, with 13 bases sitting between them. This CDR3 comprises 12 residues. The CDR3 sequence: CASGASIHTQYF. Here the CDR3 DNA reads TGTGCCAGCGGGGCTAGTATCCATACGCAGTATTTT.

With regard to this clone: Other DNA sequences in the sample encode the same CDR3. The DNA of the CDR3 is TGTGCCAGCAGCTTAGAAAGAGATTCACCCCTCCACTTT. Encoded protein: CASSLERDSPLHF. The chain joins TRBV7-9 to TRBJ1-6; no firm D call. V lost 1 base, J lost 8 bases, and 6 bases lay in between. The CDR3 runs 13 residues. From germline, CDR1 is SEHNR and CDR2 FQNEAQ (reference sequence).

The DNA for the CDR3 is TGTGCCAGCACTCTAGCGGGGAGCCGGAAGTTCTTC. It encodes CASTLAGSRKFF. This chain joins TRBV7-2 and TRBJ2-1; 9 positions match TRBD2. The V and J ends lost 7 bases and 14 bases, in that order; junction bases with no gene match: 9. This CDR3 has 12 amino acids. CDR1 is SGHTA and CDR2 is FQGNSA in the germline V gene.

The chain combines TRBV2 with TRBJ1-6; D is unclear. Germline CDR1 is SNHLY and CDR2 is FYNNEI. The CDR3 is 13 residues long. Trimming took off 3 bases at V and 12 bases at J, with 12 bases between the two ends. CDR3: CASSEEGVGPLHF. CDR3 in DNA: TGTGCCAGCAGTGAGGAGGGAGTTGGACCCCTCCACTTT.

V and J are TRBV6-5 and TRBJ2-5; tentatively, D is TRBD2 (5 bases). V was clipped by 8 bases and J by 4 bases, with 5 bases between them. This CDR3 region has 10 residues. CDR1 is MNHEY and CDR2 is SVGAGI in the germline V gene. The CDR3 DNA is TGTGCCAGCGGGAGAGAGACCCAGTACTTC. Translating it yields CASGRETQYF.

A few counts support this clone. The genes are TRBV2 and TRBJ1-5, with 9 bases aligning to TRBD1. This CDR3 is 15 amino acids long. Germline V lookup: CDR1 SNHLY, CDR2 FYNNEI. The V segment lost 4 bases and the J segment 9 bases; nucleotides outside the gene matches: 10. The CDR3 spells CASSAGQGGKGPQHF. The CDR3 DNA reads as TGTGCCAGCAGTGCGGGACAGGGTGGAAAGGGGCCCCAGCATTTT.

The chain recombines TRBV7-2 with TRBJ2-7, with 7 nucleotides matching TRBD1. Germline assignment: CDR1 SGHTA and CDR2 FQGNSA. With 5 bases clipped from V and 4 bases from J, the junction kept 8 bases outside the gene matches. This CDR3 spans 14 amino acids. The CDR3 protein is CASSPTGLGYEQYF. CDR3 sequence (DNA): TGTGCCAGCAGCCCGACAGGGTTGGGGTACGAGCAGTACTTC.